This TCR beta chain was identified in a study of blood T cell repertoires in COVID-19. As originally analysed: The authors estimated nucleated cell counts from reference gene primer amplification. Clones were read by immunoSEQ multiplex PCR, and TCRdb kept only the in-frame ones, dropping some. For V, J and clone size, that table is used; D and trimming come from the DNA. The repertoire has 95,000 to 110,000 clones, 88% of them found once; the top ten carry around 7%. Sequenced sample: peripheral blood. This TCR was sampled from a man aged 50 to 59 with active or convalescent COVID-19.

The CDR3 protein is CASSLDRQPETQYF. The CDR3 DNA reads TGTGCCAGCAGCTTAGATAGACAACCAGAGACCCAGTACTTC. V gene TRBV7-8 combines with J gene TRBJ2-5; D call uncertain. Germline V gene data show CDR1 as SGHVS and CDR2 as FQNEAQ. The CDR3 runs to 14 residues. The V end lost 1 base, the J end lost 4 bases, and 10 bases lay between the germline ends.